This record covers a single T cell receptor beta chain. The antigen remains undetermined. This entry is derived from a study of cytotoxic CD8 clonotypes in ibrutinib-treated CLL. Study context: The patients, under 13 relapsed/refractory and approximately 15 treatment-naive, included about 18 who were IGHV unmutated. Study conclusions and caveats: Treatment saw public clonotypes, which were uncommon, either contract or stay stable. Clonality was higher at baseline than in age-matched healthy donors and tracked circulating CD8+ T-cell counts.

Germline-derived CDR1 and CDR2 are MNHGY and SAAAGT. The CDR3 spans 22 residues. The V and J ends lost 2 bases and 0 bases, in that order; junction bases with no gene match: 19. Cryopreserved PBMCs yielded approximately 2 micrograms of genomic DNA for TCR beta libraries. Clones were sequenced by immunoSEQ multiplex PCR, and TCRdb holds only the in-frame ones, with some missing. The sample comprises tens of thousands of clones, over 55% of which are singletons, and around 21% rests with the top ten. The specimen comprised PBMCs, sampled after 24 months of ibrutinib treatment. The receptor was derived from a human donor with chronic lymphocytic leukemia. The V call is TRBV6-8, the J call TRBJ1-1, with 12 bases identical to TRBD1. CDR3: CASSYAPGQGAVGGLMNTEAFF. The CDR3 coding sequence is TGTGCCAGCAGTTACGCCCCGGGACAGGGGGCGGTGGGGGGTCTAATGAACACTGAAGCTTTCTTT.